Listed below are T cell receptor beta chains from one sample, sequenced in a study of cytomegalovirus exposure and HLA in healthy donors. Profiling relied on immunoSEQ multiplex PCR, and the TCRdb table lists in-frame clones only, not all of them. The sample records roughly 300,000 clones, 86% being singletons. The sequencing sample was made of PBMCs. The source is a man aged 35 to 55 in good health and CMV-seropositive. Each CDR3 is given with its conserved first and last residue. D genes are given only for firm matches. Size is omitted from some rows. Given values are once, few, many or a class for expanded clones.

clone_size j_call v_call d_call cdr3_nt cdr3_aa
once TRBJ2-4 TRBV4-1 - TGCGCCAGCAGCCAAGACGAGGGTGGCGCCAAAAACATTCAGTACTTC CASSQDEGGAKNIQYF
few TRBJ1-1 TRBV19 - TGTGCCAGTAGTTTTGGGGGCAGGCCGAACACTGAAGCTTTCTTT CASSFGGRPNTEAFF
- TRBJ1-2 TRBV9 TRBD1 TGTGCCAGCAGCCTCGGACAGGGAGCTAACTATGGCTACACCTTC CASSLGQGANYGYTF
- TRBJ2-3 TRBV21-1 - TGTGCCAGCAGCAAAGGGTCTAGCGGGAGACGAGATACGCAGTATTTT CASSKGSSGRRDTQYF
- TRBJ2-1 TRBV7-2 TRBD1 TGTGCCAGCAGCTTTAGAGGGACAGGGGTTAATGAGCAGTTCTTC CASSFRGTGVNEQFF
- TRBJ2-1 TRBV27 TRBD2 TGTGCCAGCAGTGCCGTTTCGGGAGGAACCTACAATGAGCAGTTCTTC CASSAVSGGTYNEQFF
- TRBJ2-7 TRBV6-1 TRBD1 TGTGCCAGCAGTAAACTGGGACAGGGGAAGATAGAGCAGTACTTC CASSKLGQGKIEQYF
- TRBJ2-2 TRBV5-6 TRBD1 TGTGCCAGCAGCCCGGACAGGGGGCGGTCCGGGGAGCTGTTTTTT CASSPDRGRSGELFF
- TRBJ2-1 TRBV19 - TGTGCCAGTAGTATTAACAATGAGCAGTTCTTC CASSINNEQFF
- TRBJ2-1 TRBV7-3 TRBD1 TGTGCCAGCAGCCCTACAGGGGGCGCCCCGCCTGATGAGCAGTTCTTC CASSPTGGAPPDEQFF
- TRBJ2-7 TRBV6-6 - TGTGCCAGCAAGGGCTTCGCGGAGGCCTACGAGCAGTACTTC CASKGFAEAYEQYF